The 30 T cell receptor beta chains reported below all come from one sample, sequenced in a study of Graves' ophthalmopathy and Graves' hyperthyroidism. Amplification targeted the TCR beta CDR3 regions, with RNA transcripts as the source material. First-round RT-PCR employed HTBI primers, with a second-round multiplex PCR after it. One entry per CDR3 protein results from TCRdb running MiXCR on the multiplex PCR reads. The table lists about 210,000 distinct CDR3 sequences, 25% to 30% of them singletons. Material: peripheral blood. The receptors stem from a man aged 50 to 59 with Graves' ophthalmopathy.

There are many counts of this clonotype. This chain links TRBV18 with TRBJ1-1; D remains ambiguous. This CDR3 comprises 14 residues. Trimming pared 3 bases from V and 1 base from J, leaving 9 bases between. Germline lookup yields CDR1 KGHSH and CDR2 LQKENI. Written as DNA, the CDR3 is TGTGCCAGCTCACCGACGGGGTGGAACACTGAAGCTTTCTTT. This gives the protein CASSPTGWNTEAFF.

The genes are TRBV28 and TRBJ1-1; the D is unclear. The CDR3 sequence is 13 residues long. V was shortened by 6 bases and J by 1 base, with 9 bases between the two germline ends. The germline gives CDR1 MDHEN, CDR2 SYDVKM. CDR3 DNA: TGTGCCAGCAGGGAACTGGGGAACACTGAAGCTTTCTTT. It encodes CASRELGNTEAFF.

Ten or more counts support this clonotype. The chain recombines TRBV4-1 with TRBJ1-1, with 7 positions matching TRBD1. The CDR3 is 16 residues long. The V gene end was trimmed by 1 base and the J gene end by 1 base; junction bases not matched to a gene: 6. Germline V lookup: CDR1 MGHRA, CDR2 YSYEKL. The CDR3 DNA reads TGCGCCAGCAGCCAAGCCCGGACAGGCGAGAACACTGAAGCTTTCTTT. Translated: CASSQARTGENTEAFF.

This clonotype was detected many times. The chain employs TRBV11-2 and TRBJ2-5; D unresolved. The germline V gene has CDR1 SGHAT and CDR2 FQNNGV. The V and J ends lost 3 bases and 2 bases respectively, with 13 bases between them. This CDR3 contains 15 residues. The CDR3, as DNA: TGTGCCAGCAGCTTGGCACCCGGACGACAAGAGACCCAGTACTTC. Its translation is CASSLAPGRQETQYF.

The genes are TRBV28 and TRBJ2-7; TRBD1 agrees at 9 bases. Germline-derived CDR1 and CDR2 are MDHEN and SYDVKM. The CDR3 totals 15 residues. J lost 3 bases, V lost 5 bases, and 8 bases had no gene match. The CDR3 is CASSPWTGAGYEQYF. CDR3 nucleotide sequence: TGTGCCAGCAGTCCCTGGACAGGGGCAGGCTACGAGCAGTACTTC. The entire variable domain, with the rest obtained from reference TRBV28 and TRBJ2-7, is as follows: DVKVTQSSRYLVKRTGEKVFLECVQDMDHENMFWYRQDPGLGLRLIYFSYDVKMKEKGDIPEGYSVSREKKERFSLILESASTNQTSMYLCASSPWTGAGYEQYFGPGTRLTVT.

This clonotype was seen ten or more times. This chain connects TRBV7-9 to TRBJ2-2, with TRBD2 matching over 9 bases. Germline CDR1 SEHNR, CDR2 FQNEAQ (reference sequence). The CDR3 loop spans 16 amino acids. V trimming: 5 bases; J trimming: 0 bases; junction bases outside the gene matches: 4. As DNA, the CDR3 is TGTGCCAGCAGCCCAGCTAGCGGGACGAACACCGGGGAGCTGTTTTTT. Translation gives CASSPASGTNTGELFF.

The chain couples TRBV5-5 to TRBJ1-1; 7 nucleotides agree with TRBD1. After removal of 3 bases from V and 5 bases from J, the junction contained 7 bases not matched to a gene. CDR3 length equals 14 residues. Germline lookup yields CDR1 SGHKS and CDR2 YYEKEE (reference sequence). CDR3 sequence reads: CASSSVAGQTEAFF. The CDR3 nucleotides read TGTGCCAGCAGCTCGGTGGCGGGACAGACTGAAGCTTTCTTT.

This clonotype was recorded at least ten times. V and J are TRBV10-3 and TRBJ1-2; D unclear. CDR1 and CDR2 (germline): ENHRY, SYGVKD. The CDR3 totals 13 residues. V gave up 8 bases and J gave up 2 bases, with 12 bases separating them. The CDR3 region has the DNA TGTGCCATCTCGAATCCGGGAAACTATGGCTACACCTTC. It is translated as CAISNPGNYGYTF.

This clonotype has only one observation. V usage is TRBV12-3 or TRBV12-4 and J usage is TRBJ2-5; no firm D call. V was trimmed by 1 base and J by 8 bases, leaving 14 bases between them. The CDR3 sequence is 14 residues long. Here the CDR3 DNA reads TGTGCCAGCAGTTTAGTGGCGGAGACAATAACCCAGTACTTC. This translates into CASSLVAETITQYF.

This clonotype was detected many times. The chain employs TRBV5-5 and TRBJ2-5, with a tentative D call TRBD2 (6 bases). CDR3 length: 14 amino acids. Germline V gives CDR1 SGHKS, CDR2 YYEKEE (reference sequence). V was cut by 5 bases and J by 5 bases, with 16 bases left in between. For the CDR3, the DNA is TGTGCCAGCAGTTCAGCAGCAGGGACTGAGACCCAGTACTTC. Translating gives CASSSAAGTETQYF.

This chain uses TRBV2 with TRBJ1-6; TRBD1 might be the D (5 bases). The V end lost 2 bases, the J end lost 6 bases, and 11 bases lay between the germline ends. CDR1 is SNHLY, CDR2 FYNNEI, per germline. This CDR3 region has 15 residues. In nucleotides, the CDR3 is TGTGCCAGCAGTGAAAGGGGAATGGGTAATTCACCCCTCCACTTT. This translates into CASSERGMGNSPLHF.

This chain connects TRBV19 to TRBJ2-7; a weak D match, TRBD2 (6 bases). CDR3 size: 14 residues. The V end lost 10 bases, the J end lost 1 base, and 17 bases lay between the germline ends. Germline values: CDR1 LNHDA, CDR2 SQIVND (reference sequence). The CDR3 bases are TGTGCCACTAAACGCCTCGGGGGATCCTACGAGCAGTACTTC. It yields the protein CATKRLGGSYEQYF.

In its sample, this clonotype was seen many times. V is TRBV6-1 and J is TRBJ1-6; tentatively, D is TRBD1 (5 bases). Germline V gene data show CDR1 as MNHNS and CDR2 as SASEGT. CDR3 length: 16 residues. The V and J ends lost 6 bases and 5 bases respectively, with 17 bases between them. The DNA of the CDR3 is TGTGCCAGCAGGAAGACCGGGACGGAGGATAATTCACCCCTCCACTTT. The encoded protein is CASRKTGTEDNSPLHF.

This clonotype was counted a few times. The chain uses TRBV6-2 or TRBV6-3 and TRBJ2-5; D uncertain. V lost 2 bases and J 5 bases, leaving 12 bases between the germline ends. This CDR3 is built from 14 residues. Germline V gives CDR1 MNHEY, CDR2 SVGEGT. CDR3 sequence (DNA): TGTGCCAGCAGTTACCGGTTCGGGTCGGAGACCCAGTACTTC. This codes for CASSYRFGSETQYF.

This clonotype occurred many times. The chain joins TRBV11-2 to TRBJ2-7; D ambiguous. This CDR3 is built from 11 residues. Germline V gene data show CDR1 as SGHAT and CDR2 as FQNNGV. V was clipped by 5 bases and J by 6 bases, with 8 bases between them. The CDR3 region is CASSDLGEQYF. The CDR3 DNA follows: TGTGCCAGCAGCGATCTGGGCGAGCAGTACTTC.

In its sample, this clonotype was seen many times. The chain combines TRBV9 with TRBJ2-7; D unclear. The V end was cut by 0 bases, the J end by 1 base, with 8 bases between. The CDR3 extends over 14 amino acids. The germline V gene encodes CDR1 SGDLS and CDR2 YYNGEE. In DNA form, the CDR3 reads TGTGCCAGCAGCGTAGGGTTGGCTTCCTACGAGCAGTACTTC. Its protein is CASSVGLASYEQYF. The full variable domain, in which reference TRBV9 and TRBJ2-7 provide the parts outside the CDR3, is DSGVTQTPKHLITATGQRVTLRCSPRSGDLSVYWYQQSLDQGLQFLIQYYNGEERAKGNILERFSAQQFPDLHSELNLSSLELGDSALYFCASSVGLASYEQYFGPGTRLTVT.

This clonotype has a count of ten or more. The V call is TRBV6-2 or TRBV6-3, the J call TRBJ2-7; TRBD1 aligns across 9 bases. The CDR3 spans 14 residues. Germline V CDR1 and CDR2: MNHEY, SVGEGT. The J segment lost 4 bases and the V segment lost 6 bases, leaving 7 bases of the junction unmatched. The CDR3 coding sequence is TGTGCCAGCAGAAAGACAGGGGGAGATTACGAGCAGTACTTC. It yields the protein CASRKTGGDYEQYF.

The sample holds many counts of this clonotype. The chain is built from TRBV24-1 and TRBJ2-5; D is perhaps TRBD2 (5 bases). Germline V gene sequence: CDR1 KGHDR, CDR2 SFDVKD. Deletions cut 0 bases from V and 3 bases from J, with 10 bases between. This CDR3 comprises 15 residues. CDR3 coding DNA: TGTGCCACCAGTGATTTGCAGACGGGAAAAGAGACCCAGTACTTC. Amino acids: CATSDLQTGKETQYF.

This clonotype showed up many times. The chain recombines TRBV11-2 with TRBJ2-5; either TRBD1 or TRBD2 may supply D (5 bases each). V lost 5 bases and J lost 5, with 12 bases in between. This CDR3 is 13 amino acids long. The V gene's germline CDR1 is SGHAT and CDR2 FQNNGV. The CDR3 spells CASSPAWGETQYF. In nucleotides, the CDR3 is TGTGCCAGCAGCCCAGCGTGGGGGGAGACCCAGTACTTC.

This clonotype was recorded many times. This chain uses TRBV10-3 with TRBJ2-6; D is possibly TRBD1 or TRBD2 (5 bases each). CDR3 size: 17 residues. V shed 3 bases and J shed 2 bases, with 14 bases lying between them. From germline, CDR1 is ENHRY and CDR2 SYGVKD. The CDR3 DNA is TGTGCCATCAGTGACCAGGGCGGGTTTCCTGGGGCCAACGTCCTGACTTTC. Its translation: CAISDQGGFPGANVLTF.

This clonotype came up many times. This sequence joins TRBV19 and TRBJ1-2, with D uncertain. Trimming left V 2 bases short and J 5 bases short, with 12 bases between. Germline loops: CDR1 LNHDA, CDR2 SQIVND (reference sequence). The CDR3 has 14 amino acids. DNA of the CDR3: TGTGCCAGTAGTATACGCGATGTCATATATGGCTACACCTTC. Translating gives CASSIRDVIYGYTF. The full variable domain, in which reference TRBV19 and TRBJ1-2 provide the parts outside the CDR3, is DGGITQSPKYLFRKEGQNVTLSCEQNLNHDAMYWYRQDPGQGLRLIYYSQIVNDFQKGDIAEGYSVSREKKESFPLTVTSAQKNPTAFYLCASSIRDVIYGYTFGSGTRLTVV.

This clonotype occurred many times. CDR3 loop: CASSRVPQGGNEQYF. The CDR3 DNA reads TGCGCCAGCAGCCGAGTACCGCAGGGGGGGAACGAGCAGTACTTC. V usage is TRBV4-3 and J usage is TRBJ2-7, with D perhaps matching TRBD1 or TRBD2 (7 bases each). Per germline, CDR1 LGHNA and CDR2 YSLEER. The CDR3 runs to 15 residues. With 4 bases removed from V and 5 bases from J, the gap between germline ends came to 18 bases.

This clonotype was counted at least ten times. The chain links TRBV11-2 to TRBJ2-2; D is ambiguous. The ends were cut back, 2 bases at V and 2 bases at J, with 9 bases in the middle. The length of the CDR3 is 15 residues. From germline, CDR1 is SGHAT and CDR2 FQNNGV. CDR3 coding DNA: TGTGCCAGCAGCTTAATGGCAGTTAACACCGGGGAGCTGTTTTTT. It is translated as CASSLMAVNTGELFF.

This clonotype was observed at least ten times. Relative to the germline gene, one junction end is altered; a read error may explain this. The chain uses TRBV5-1 and TRBJ1-1; D gene uncertain. Germline V CDR1 and CDR2: SGHRS, YFSETQ. This CDR3 is 14 amino acids long. Here the CDR3 reads CASNLLVGGTEAFF. The DNA for the CDR3 is TGCGCCAGCAACTTGCTAGTGGGAGGCACTGAAGCTTTCTTT.

The J gene is TRBJ2-2, the V gene TRBV9; a possible D gene is TRBD1 (5 bases). Germline lookup yields CDR1 SGDLS and CDR2 YYNGEE. Deletions cut 0 bases from V and 3 bases from J, with 9 bases between. CDR3 length: 15 residues. The CDR3 region has the DNA TGTGCCAGCAGCGTAGAGGGGAAGCACACCGGGGAGCTGTTTTTT. Translated: CASSVEGKHTGELFF.

This clonotype was observed many times. V and J are TRBV19 and TRBJ1-5; 7 bases match TRBD1. CDR1 is LNHDA and CDR2 is SQIVND in the germline V gene (reference sequence). The CDR3 is made up of 15 amino acids. The V gene end was trimmed by 8 bases and the J gene end by 0 bases; junction bases not matched to a gene: 7. Here the CDR3 DNA reads TGTGCCAGTGCACAGGGGATGGTTAGCAATCAGCCCCAGCATTTT. Its translation: CASAQGMVSNQPQHF.

The table lists this clonotype with many counts. The rearrangement joins TRBV13 to TRBJ2-5; D remains ambiguous. The CDR3 totals 14 residues. Trimming removed 3 bases at V and 2 bases at J, with 10 bases between. CDR1 and CDR2 from the germline V gene are PRHDT and FYEKMQ (reference sequence). The CDR3 is CASSFRTEQETQYF. CDR3 nucleotide sequence: TGTGCCAGCAGCTTTCGCACAGAACAAGAGACCCAGTACTTC.

This clonotype appeared many times. J is TRBJ2-7 and V is TRBV6-2 or TRBV6-3; D not certain. The CDR3 is made up of 12 amino acids. Germline values: CDR1 MNHEY, CDR2 SVGEGT. Trimming pared 2 bases from V and 4 bases from J, leaving 6 bases between. CDR3 region: CASSYTQYEQYF. CDR3 sequence (DNA): TGTGCCAGCAGTTACACCCAATACGAGCAGTACTTC.

This clonotype was counted a few times. The rearrangement uses TRBV28 and TRBJ2-7; weak D call: TRBD1 (6 bases). Trimming took off 3 bases at V and 1 base at J, with 13 bases between the two ends. The germline CDR1 and CDR2 sequences are MDHEN and SYDVKM. There are 15 residues in the CDR3. CDR3 sequence: CASSFPDSDSYEQYF. CDR3 DNA sequence: TGTGCCAGCAGTTTTCCGGACAGCGATTCCTACGAGCAGTACTTC.

This clonotype was picked up many times. V is TRBV7-8 and J is TRBJ2-7; 8 nucleotides align to TRBD2. Germline values: CDR1 SGHVS, CDR2 FQNEAQ. The CDR3 sequence is 14 residues long. The junction had 6 bases not matched to a gene; V was cut back by 6 bases and J by 2 bases. CDR3 nucleotide sequence: TGTGCCAGCAGTTCCTATAGCGGGACCTACGAGCAGTACTTC. This codes for CASSSYSGTYEQYF.